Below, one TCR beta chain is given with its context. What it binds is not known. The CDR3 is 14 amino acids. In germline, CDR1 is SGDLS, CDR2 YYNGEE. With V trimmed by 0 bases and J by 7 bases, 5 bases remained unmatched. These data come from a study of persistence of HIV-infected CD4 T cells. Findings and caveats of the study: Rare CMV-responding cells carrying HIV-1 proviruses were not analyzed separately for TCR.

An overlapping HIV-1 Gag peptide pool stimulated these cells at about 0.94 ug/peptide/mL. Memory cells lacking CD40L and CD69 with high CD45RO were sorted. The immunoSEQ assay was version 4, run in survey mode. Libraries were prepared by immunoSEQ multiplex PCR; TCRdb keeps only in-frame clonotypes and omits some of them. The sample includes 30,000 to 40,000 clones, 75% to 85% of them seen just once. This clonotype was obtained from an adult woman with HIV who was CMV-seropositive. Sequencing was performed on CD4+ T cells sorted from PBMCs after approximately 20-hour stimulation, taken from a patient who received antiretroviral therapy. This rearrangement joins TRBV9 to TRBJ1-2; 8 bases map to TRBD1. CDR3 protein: CASSVGAGGRGYTF. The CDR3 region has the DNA TGTGCCAGCAGCGTAGGAGCAGGGGGCCGTGGCTACACCTTC.